This T cell receptor beta chain was found in a study of T cells in Graves' hyperthyroidism and ophthalmopathy. This clonotype occurred many times. RNA transcripts served as the template for amplifying TCR beta CDR3 regions. Carried out on the TCR CDR3, a first-round RT-PCR used the HTBI primer set. TCRdb used MiXCR to reprocess the multiplex PCR reads, holding one entry per CDR3 protein. The data contain 400,000 to 450,000 distinct CDR3 sequences, roughly 15% of them seen just once; the ten biggest clones take up less than 15%. More than 9.5 ml fresh peripheral blood yielded the PBMCs. V shed 1 base and J shed 6 bases, with 10 bases lying between them. This CDR3 region has 15 residues. Germline CDR1 SNHLY, CDR2 FYNNEI.

V is TRBV2 and J is TRBJ2-6; tentatively, D is TRBD1 or TRBD2 (5 bases each). This TCR derives from a man aged 18-30 years with Graves' ophthalmopathy. The specimen was blood. This CDR3 is CASSEEGTVANVLTF. CDR3 coding DNA: TGTGCCAGCAGTGAAGAGGGGACGGTGGCCAACGTCCTGACTTTC.